Listed below are T cell receptor beta chains from one sample, sequenced in a study of early T cells in non-severe SARS-CoV-2 infection. TCRdb re-derived calls from the 5' RACE reads in MiXCR, one entry per CDR3 protein. The repertoire consists of just under 65,000 distinct CDR3 sequences, with almost 9% occurring once and the leading ten covering roughly 12%. Here the sequenced sample was whole blood, taken at baseline. The receptor source for this set is an adult who was a healthcare worker with PCR-confirmed SARS-CoV-2 infection or an uninfected control (not recorded which). Both conserved end residues are part of each CDR3. The D gene is left open where the match is weak. Size values are once, few and many counts, or a class for expanded clones, and some rows have none.

abundance: medium-sized
d_gene: .
v_gene: TRBV7-9
j_gene: TRBJ2-1
CDR3aa: CASSLGFHPYNEQFF
CDR3nt: TGTGCCAGCAGCTTAGGGTTTCACCCATACAATGAGCAGTTCTTC

abundance: many
d_gene: .
v_gene: TRBV6-2/TRBV6-3
j_gene: TRBJ2-1
CDR3aa: CASSYSRSRYYNEQFF
CDR3nt: TGTGCCAGCAGTTACTCGAGATCGCGTTACTACAATGAGCAGTTCTTC

abundance: few
d_gene: .
v_gene: TRBV20-1
j_gene: TRBJ1-1
CDR3aa: CSALRVGNTEAFF
CDR3nt: TGCAGTGCCCTCAGGGTGGGGAACACTGAAGCTTTCTTT

abundance: many
d_gene: .
v_gene: TRBV29-1
j_gene: TRBJ2-2
CDR3aa: CSVGTNTGELFF
CDR3nt: TGCAGCGTCGGCACTAACACCGGGGAGCTGTTTTTT

abundance: many
d_gene: .
v_gene: TRBV5-1
j_gene: TRBJ1-3
CDR3aa: CASNDGYSENTIYF
CDR3nt: TGCGCCAGCAATGACGGCTACTCTGAAAACACCATATATTTT

abundance: many
d_gene: .
v_gene: TRBV20-1
j_gene: TRBJ2-3
CDR3aa: CSAKRAAGTDTQYF
CDR3nt: TGCAGTGCTAAAAGGGCGGCGGGGACAGATACGCAGTATTTT

abundance: many
d_gene: TRBD2
v_gene: TRBV28
j_gene: TRBJ2-7
CDR3aa: CASSPDSGRPYEQYF
CDR3nt: TGTGCCAGCAGTCCTGATAGCGGGAGGCCCTACGAGCAGTACTTC

abundance: few
d_gene: TRBD1
v_gene: TRBV20-1
j_gene: TRBJ1-2
CDR3aa: CSGDRGSLGGYTF
CDR3nt: TGCAGTGGGGACAGGGGATCTCTAGGAGGCTACACCTTC

abundance: few
d_gene: .
v_gene: TRBV18
j_gene: TRBJ2-1
CDR3aa: CASSPPSTFYNEQFF
CDR3nt: TGTGCCAGCTCACCTCCGAGCACCTTCTACAATGAGCAGTTCTTC

abundance: few
d_gene: .
v_gene: TRBV12-3/TRBV12-4
j_gene: TRBJ1-2
CDR3aa: CASRRTGLRGYTF
CDR3nt: TGTGCCAGCAGGAGAACGGGACTTAGGGGCTACACCTTC

abundance: few
d_gene: TRBD1
v_gene: TRBV7-2
j_gene: TRBJ2-7
CDR3aa: CASSPDRAIYEQYF
CDR3nt: TGTGCCAGCAGCCCGGACAGGGCGATCTACGAGCAGTACTTC

abundance: .
d_gene: .
v_gene: TRBV3-1
j_gene: TRBJ2-1
CDR3aa: CASSLGRWQFF
CDR3nt: TGTGCCAGCAGCCTGGGGAGGTGGCAGTTCTTC

abundance: few
d_gene: .
v_gene: TRBV20-1
j_gene: TRBJ2-3
CDR3aa: CSARDGARWGTDTQYF
CDR3nt: TGCAGTGCTAGAGATGGCGCTAGATGGGGAACAGATACGCAGTATTTT

abundance: .
d_gene: TRBD1
v_gene: TRBV12-3/TRBV12-4
j_gene: TRBJ2-6
CDR3aa: CASSLWTGGSGANVLTF
CDR3nt: TGTGCCAGCAGTTTATGGACAGGGGGCTCAGGGGCCAACGTCCTGACTTTC

abundance: few
d_gene: TRBD1
v_gene: TRBV7-8
j_gene: TRBJ1-4
CDR3aa: CASSGTGTGNEKLFF
CDR3nt: TGTGCCAGCAGCGGTACCGGGACAGGGAATGAAAAACTGTTTTTT

abundance: .
d_gene: TRBD1
v_gene: TRBV7-9
j_gene: TRBJ2-5
CDR3aa: CASSLVRGQGETQYF
CDR3nt: TGTGCCAGCAGCTTGGTGCGGGGACAGGGTGAGACCCAGTACTTC

abundance: .
d_gene: .
v_gene: TRBV7-8
j_gene: TRBJ2-5
CDR3aa: CASSLRRDQETQYF
CDR3nt: TGTGCCAGCAGCCTTAGAAGGGACCAAGAGACCCAGTACTTC

abundance: many
d_gene: TRBD1
v_gene: TRBV20-1
j_gene: TRBJ2-7
CDR3aa: CSAIGQGLSYEQYF
CDR3nt: TGCAGTGCCATTGGACAGGGACTCTCCTACGAGCAGTACTTC

abundance: .
d_gene: .
v_gene: TRBV3-1
j_gene: TRBJ2-5
CDR3aa: CASSQGGIETQYF
CDR3nt: TGTGCCAGCAGCCAAGGGGGAATAGAGACCCAGTACTTC

abundance: many
d_gene: .
v_gene: TRBV7-3
j_gene: TRBJ2-3
CDR3aa: CASRLVLGDTQYF
CDR3nt: TGTGCCAGCAGACTTGTCCTAGGCGATACGCAGTATTTT

abundance: few
d_gene: .
v_gene: TRBV6-6
j_gene: TRBJ2-1
CDR3aa: CASSWIPTYNEQFF
CDR3nt: TGTGCCAGCAGTTGGATCCCAACCTACAATGAGCAGTTCTTC

abundance: few
d_gene: TRBD1
v_gene: TRBV12-5
j_gene: TRBJ1-2
CDR3aa: CASGRIAGGGYGYTF
CDR3nt: TGTGCTAGTGGACGGATCGCAGGGGGTGGCTATGGCTACACCTTC

abundance: few
d_gene: .
v_gene: TRBV12-3/TRBV12-4
j_gene: TRBJ2-3
CDR3aa: CASSRWRTQYF
CDR3nt: TGTGCCAGCAGCCGCTGGCGTACGCAGTATTTT

abundance: many
d_gene: .
v_gene: TRBV7-9
j_gene: TRBJ1-1
CDR3aa: CATHGGFTEAFF
CDR3nt: TGTGCCACCCATGGGGGGTTTACTGAAGCTTTCTTT

abundance: many
d_gene: .
v_gene: TRBV12-3/TRBV12-4
j_gene: TRBJ2-1
CDR3aa: CASSSARDGYNEQFF
CDR3nt: TGTGCCAGCAGTAGTGCTCGGGATGGGTACAATGAGCAGTTCTTC

abundance: many
d_gene: .
v_gene: TRBV7-9
j_gene: TRBJ1-1
CDR3aa: CASSSHVPGVTEAFF
CDR3nt: TGTGCCAGCAGCTCACACGTTCCTGGGGTTACTGAAGCTTTCTTT